These 19 T cell receptor beta chains came from one sample sequenced in a study of CXCR3-negative and CXCR3-positive naive CD8 T cells. Carrying UMI labels, the TRB cDNA libraries were prepared through 5' RACE. Following a re-call of the 5' RACE reads, TCRdb has one entry per CDR3 protein and lacks DNA. Listed are some 130,000 distinct CDR3 sequences; 0.45% to 0.55% falls within the top ten. The sample was naive CXCR3- CD8+ T cells from blood. Subset given: CD45RO-CCR7+CD27+CD95- naive CD8+ T cells lacking CXCR3 (TNR3-). These receptors were obtained from a human donor in good health. Some clones in this sample may be carry-over from other donors' samples.

This CDR3 is CSARDRLVEQYF. The rearrangement joins TRBV20-1 to TRBJ2-7. Per germline, CDR1 DFQATT and CDR2 SNEGSKA (reference sequence). The CDR3 sequence is 12 residues long.

V and J are TRBV6-6 and TRBJ2-3; there is no DNA to check the TCRdb D call of TRBD2. The germline V gene encodes CDR1 MNHNY and CDR2 SVGAGI (reference sequence). The CDR3 runs to 16 residues. CDR3 residues: CVSSPPFEGGTDTQYF.

CDR3 residues: CASSPERDIIANEQFF. The genes are TRBV14 and TRBJ2-1; TCRdb designates TRBD1, a call that cannot be tested without DNA. This CDR3 has 16 residues. Germline V gives CDR1 SGHDN, CDR2 FVKESK.

The rearrangement links TRBV7-9 to TRBJ1-6; with no DNA, the TCRdb D assignment of TRBD1 cannot be verified. This CDR3 is 15 amino acids long. From germline, CDR1 is SEHNR and CDR2 FQNEAQ (reference sequence). The CDR3 spells CASSSVQGITSPLHF.

The chain carries TRBV4-1 and TRBJ1-4; TCRdb calls TRBD1, which cannot be checked without DNA. The germline CDR1 and CDR2 sequences are MGHRA and YSYEKL. CDR3 length: 16 amino acids. CDR3 amino acids: CASSQVTGDEDEKLFF.

The chain carries TRBV28 and TRBJ2-7. Germline lookup yields CDR1 MDHEN and CDR2 SYDVKM. CDR3 size: 12 residues. This chain's CDR3 is CASSTDGYEQYF.

The chain couples TRBV20-1 to TRBJ2-7; TCRdb calls TRBD1, which cannot be checked without DNA. Per germline, CDR1 DFQATT and CDR2 SNEGSKA (reference sequence). The CDR3 spans 16 residues. Here the CDR3 reads CSARDLQGVSSYEQYF.

The chain links TRBV7-9 to TRBJ2-2; lacking DNA, the TRBD1 call made by TCRdb goes unchecked. The V gene's germline CDR1 is SEHNR and CDR2 FQNEAQ (reference sequence). The CDR3 totals 15 residues. CDR3 residues: CASSFATGEPGELFF. Variable domain in full (rest from reference TRBV7-9 and TRBJ2-2): DTGVSQNPRHKITKRGQNVTFRCDPISEHNRLYWYRQTLGQGPEFLTYFQNEAQLEKSRLLSDRFSAERPKGSFSTLEIQRTEQGDSAMYLCASSFATGEPGELFFGEGSRLTVL.

This chain joins TRBV12-3 or TRBV12-4 and TRBJ2-7. There are 15 residues in the CDR3. CDR3 region: CASSLGVGKSYEQYF.

This sequence joins TRBV4-1 and TRBJ2-3. The germline V gene encodes CDR1 MGHRA and CDR2 YSYEKL. This CDR3 region has 17 residues. CDR3 loop: CASSPLLLRSGTDTQYF.

The chain recombines TRBV7-9 with TRBJ2-5; with no DNA, the TCRdb D assignment of TRBD2 cannot be verified. Germline V lookup: CDR1 SEHNR, CDR2 FQNEAQ (reference sequence). The CDR3 covers 14 residues. CDR3 sequence reads: CASSLERERETQYF.

The rearrangement joins TRBV29-1 to TRBJ2-7; the D call of TRBD1 rests on TCRdb alone, since no DNA is present to check it. The CDR3 is made up of 13 amino acids. Germline CDR1 SQVTM, CDR2 ANQGSEA. The CDR3 loop reads CSVGTGEGYEQYF.

V is TRBV6-5 and J is TRBJ1-1. The CDR3 extends over 15 amino acids. Germline V lookup: CDR1 MNHEY, CDR2 SVGAGI. CDR3: CASSSSVYGNTEAFF.

The chain carries TRBV11-3 and TRBJ2-1; lacking DNA, the TRBD1 call made by TCRdb goes unchecked. The CDR3 contains 15 residues. The germline CDR1 and CDR2 sequences are SGHNT and YENEEA. CDR3 amino acids: CASSPGTISYNEQFF. Combining the CDR3 with reference TRBV11-3 and TRBJ2-1 gives the whole variable domain EAGVVQSPRYKIIEKKQPVAFWCNPISGHNTLYWYLQNLGQGPELLIRYENEEAVDDSQLPKDRFSAERLKGVDSTLKIQPAELGDSAVYLCASSPGTISYNEQFFGPGTRLTVL.

V and J are TRBV2 and TRBJ2-3; TCRdb picks TRBD1, but there is no DNA to check that call. Germline CDR1 SNHLY, CDR2 FYNNEI. The CDR3 totals 16 residues. This CDR3 is CASRSWKGESTDTQYF.

V gene TRBV15 combines with J gene TRBJ2-1; with no DNA, the TCRdb D assignment of TRBD2 cannot be verified. CDR1 is LNHNV, CDR2 YYDKDF, per germline (reference sequence). The CDR3 is 18 residues long. CDR3: CATSTRTIREGPSNEQFF.

The chain has TRBV15 and TRBJ1-5. Germline V gene sequence: CDR1 LNHNV, CDR2 YYDKDF (reference sequence). The CDR3 sequence is 15 residues long. CDR3: CATSREVGINQPQHF.

The rearrangement uses TRBV10-3 and TRBJ2-1; checking the TCRdb D call of TRBD2 is not possible without DNA. CDR3 length: 15 residues. CDR1 and CDR2 (germline): ENHRY, SYGVKD. The CDR3 sequence: CAITSSGDPFNEQFF.

This rearrangement joins TRBV12-3 or TRBV12-4 to TRBJ2-7. The CDR3 length is 13 residues. CDR3 sequence reads: CASSLAVNYEQYF.